Reported below is one T cell receptor beta chain. This specimen belongs to a study of identifying expanded T cells in peripheral blood. During the collection period, no donor immune events like infections were recorded. The CDR3 loop spans 13 amino acids. Trimming stripped 3 bases from V and 6 bases from J, with 9 bases between. Germline V CDR1 and CDR2: MGHRA, YSYEKL. Clones were sequenced by immunoSEQ multiplex PCR, and TCRdb holds only the in-frame ones, with some missing. This sample carries some 77,000 clones, approximately 90% of them seen once, and the ten largest clones take 15% to 20%. The TCR comes from a person aged 18 to 75 in good health. This sequence joins TRBV4-1 and TRBJ1-5; D gene unclear. Sequenced sample: blood. This CDR3 reads CASSQDRFQPQHF. Here the CDR3 DNA reads TGCGCCAGCAGCCAGGATAGGTTTCAGCCCCAGCATTTT.